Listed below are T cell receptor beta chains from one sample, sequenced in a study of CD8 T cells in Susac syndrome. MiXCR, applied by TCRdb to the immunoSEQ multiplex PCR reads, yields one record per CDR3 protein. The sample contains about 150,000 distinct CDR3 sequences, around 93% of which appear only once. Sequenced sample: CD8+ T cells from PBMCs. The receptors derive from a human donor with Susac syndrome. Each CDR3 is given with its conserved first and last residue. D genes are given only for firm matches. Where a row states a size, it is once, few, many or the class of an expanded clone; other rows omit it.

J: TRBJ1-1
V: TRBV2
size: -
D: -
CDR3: CASRGGTEVFF
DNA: TGTGCCAGCAGGGGAGGCACTGAAGTTTTCTTT

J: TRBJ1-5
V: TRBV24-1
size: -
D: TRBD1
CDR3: CATSDSDRALNQPQHF
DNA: TGTGCCACCAGTGATTCCGACAGGGCGCTCAATCAGCCCCAGCATTTT

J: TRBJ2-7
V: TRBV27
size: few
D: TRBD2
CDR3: CASSLAGGPYEQYF
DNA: TGTGCCAGCAGCCTGGCGGGAGGGCCCTACGAGCAGTACTTC

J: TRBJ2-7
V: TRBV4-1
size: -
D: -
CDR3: CASSLTNTEQYF
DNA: TGCGCCAGCAGCTTAACTAACACGGAGCAGTACTTC

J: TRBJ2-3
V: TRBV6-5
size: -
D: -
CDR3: CASSYGGGTDTQYF
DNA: TGTGCCAGCAGTTATGGGGGAGGCACAGATACGCAGTATTTT

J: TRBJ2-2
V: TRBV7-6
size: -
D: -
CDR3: CASSYTDGNTGELFF
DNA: TGTGCCAGCAGCTACACGGACGGGAACACCGGGGAGCTGTTTTTT

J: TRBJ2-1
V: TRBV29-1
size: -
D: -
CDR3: CSVEGGWPEGPNEQFF
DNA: TGCAGCGTTGAAGGGGGTTGGCCGGAGGGCCCAAATGAGCAGTTCTTC

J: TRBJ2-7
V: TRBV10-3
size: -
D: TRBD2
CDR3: CAISDGSGRSEVEQYF
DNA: TGTGCCATCAGTGATGGTAGCGGGAGGTCCGAGGTCGAGCAGTACTTC

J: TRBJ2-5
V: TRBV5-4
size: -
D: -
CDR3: CASSLTGQPRLGTQYF
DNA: TGTGCCAGCAGCTTGACCGGACAGCCTCGATTAGGAACCCAGTACTTC

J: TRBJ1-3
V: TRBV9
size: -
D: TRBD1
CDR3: CASSDPGQGSSGNTIYF
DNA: TGTGCCAGCAGCGACCCGGGACAGGGCTCCTCTGGAAACACCATATATTTT

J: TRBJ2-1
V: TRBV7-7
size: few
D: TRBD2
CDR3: CASSPTSGLYNEQFF
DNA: TGTGCTAGCAGCCCCACTAGCGGACTATACAATGAGCAGTTCTTC

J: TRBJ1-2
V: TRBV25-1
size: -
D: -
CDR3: CASSEYFGSNYGYTF
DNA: TGTGCCAGCAGTGAATATTTCGGCAGTAACTATGGCTACACCTTC

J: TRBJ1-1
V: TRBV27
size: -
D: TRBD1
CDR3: CASSSASPGQGSYYNTEAFF
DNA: TGTGCCAGCAGTTCCGCTTCCCCTGGACAGGGGTCCTATTACAACACTGAAGCTTTCTTT

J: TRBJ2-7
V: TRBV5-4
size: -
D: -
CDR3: CASSSSAPPYEQYF
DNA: TGTGCCAGCAGCTCATCAGCGCCACCCTACGAGCAGTACTTC

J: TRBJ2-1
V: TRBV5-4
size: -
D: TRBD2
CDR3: CASSSPSGAYNEQFF
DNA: TGTGCCAGCAGCTCCCCCAGCGGGGCTTACAATGAGCAGTTCTTC

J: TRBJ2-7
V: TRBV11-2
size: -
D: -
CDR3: CASSQARDYEQYF
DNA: TGTGCCAGCAGCCAGGCGCGGGACTACGAGCAGTACTTC

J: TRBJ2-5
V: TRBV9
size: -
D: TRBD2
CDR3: CASSVSGLKETQYF
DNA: TGTGCCAGCAGCGTTTCGGGACTAAAAGAGACCCAGTACTTC

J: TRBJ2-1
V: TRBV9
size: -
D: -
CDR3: CASSVVAIRGRLSSYNEQFF
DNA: TGTGCCAGCAGCGTAGTGGCGATCCGGGGTCGGTTAAGCTCCTACAATGAGCAGTTCTTC

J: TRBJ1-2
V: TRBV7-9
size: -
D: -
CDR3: CASSSRGAGYTF
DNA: TGTGCCAGCAGCTCCCGGGGGGCTGGCTACACCTTC

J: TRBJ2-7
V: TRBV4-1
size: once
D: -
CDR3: CASSHSPSGTREQYF
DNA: TGCGCCAGCAGCCACTCACCGTCCGGGACTCGCGAGCAGTACTTC

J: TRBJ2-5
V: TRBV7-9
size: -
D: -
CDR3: CASSNPTVNQETQYF
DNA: TGTGCCAGCAGCAACCCGACAGTAAATCAAGAGACCCAGTACTTC

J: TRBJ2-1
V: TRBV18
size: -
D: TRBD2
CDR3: CASSLYGGSNEQFF
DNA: TGTGCCAGCTCTCTATATGGCGGGAGCAATGAGCAGTTCTTC

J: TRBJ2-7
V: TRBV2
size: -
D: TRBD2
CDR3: CASSGDPSGLSSYEQYF
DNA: TGTGCCAGCAGTGGAGACCCTAGCGGGCTTAGCTCCTACGAGCAGTACTTC

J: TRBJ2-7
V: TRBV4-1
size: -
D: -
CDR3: CASSQEGGAPYEQYF
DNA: TGCGCCAGCAGCCAAGAGGGGGGGGCCCCCTACGAGCAGTACTTC

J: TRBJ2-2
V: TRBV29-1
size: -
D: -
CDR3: CSVEDLDRLNTGELFF
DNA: TGCAGCGTTGAAGATCTCGACCGGTTGAACACCGGGGAGCTGTTTTTT

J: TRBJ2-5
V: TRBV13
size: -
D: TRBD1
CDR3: CASSPGTGTETQYF
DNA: TGTGCCAGCAGCCCCGGGACAGGGACGGAGACCCAGTACTTC

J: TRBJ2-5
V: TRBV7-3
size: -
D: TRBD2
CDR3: CASSPGLAGRETQYF
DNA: TGTGCCAGCAGCCCCGGACTAGCGGGAAGAGAGACCCAGTACTTC

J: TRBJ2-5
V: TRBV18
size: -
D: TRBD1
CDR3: CASSITGGREETQYF
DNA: TGTGCCAGCTCCATAACAGGGGGACGAGAGGAGACCCAGTACTTC

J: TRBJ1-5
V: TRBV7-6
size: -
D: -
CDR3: CASSSRVDSNQPQHF
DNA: TGTGCCAGCAGCTCCAGGGTGGATTCCAATCAGCCCCAGCATTTT

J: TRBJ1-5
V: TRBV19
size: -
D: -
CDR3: CASSIDPPPSNQPQHF
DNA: TGTGCCAGTAGTATAGATCCACCACCCAGCAATCAGCCCCAGCATTTT

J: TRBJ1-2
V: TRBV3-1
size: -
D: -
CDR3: CASSQDRQDYGYTF
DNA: TGTGCCAGCAGCCAAGATCGGCAGGACTATGGCTACACCTTC

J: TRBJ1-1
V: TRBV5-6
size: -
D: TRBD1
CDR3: CASSRTGKGAFF
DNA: TGTGCCAGCAGCCGGACAGGGAAAGGAGCTTTCTTT

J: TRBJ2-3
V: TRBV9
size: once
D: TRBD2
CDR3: CASSPLAGVEYF
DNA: TGTGCCAGCAGCCCATTAGCGGGAGTTGAGTATTTT

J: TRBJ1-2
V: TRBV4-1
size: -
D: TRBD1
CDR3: CASSQGRDRANYGYTF
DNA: TGCGCCAGCAGCCAGGGCCGGGACAGGGCTAACTATGGCTACACCTTC

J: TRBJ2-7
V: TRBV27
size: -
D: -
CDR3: CASSFTEAAVSEQYF
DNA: TGTGCCAGCAGTTTCACAGAGGCAGCCGTATCCGAGCAGTACTTC

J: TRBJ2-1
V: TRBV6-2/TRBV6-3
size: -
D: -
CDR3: CASSYSLVLSYNEQFF
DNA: TGTGCCAGCAGTTACTCGTTGGTTTTGTCCTACAATGAGCAGTTCTTC

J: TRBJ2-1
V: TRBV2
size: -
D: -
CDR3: CASRDSDFSYNEQFF
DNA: TGTGCCAGCAGGGACAGTGATTTCTCCTACAATGAGCAGTTCTTC

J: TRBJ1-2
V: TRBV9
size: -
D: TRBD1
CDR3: CASSLAGTGSNYGYTF
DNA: TGTGCCAGCAGCTTAGCCGGGACAGGAAGTAACTATGGCTACACCTTC

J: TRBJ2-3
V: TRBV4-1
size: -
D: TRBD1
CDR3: CASSQGQGASDTQYF
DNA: TGCGCCAGCAGCCAAGGACAGGGGGCGTCAGATACGCAGTATTTT

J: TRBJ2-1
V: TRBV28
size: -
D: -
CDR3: CASNDVAEEEQFF
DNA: TGTGCCAGCAACGACGTAGCCGAAGAAGAGCAGTTCTTC

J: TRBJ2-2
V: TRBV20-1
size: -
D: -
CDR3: CSAPRAGELFF
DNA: TGCAGTGCTCCTAGAGCCGGGGAGCTGTTTTTT

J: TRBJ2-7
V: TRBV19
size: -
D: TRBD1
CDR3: CASSMNDRGNNEQYF
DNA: TGTGCCAGTAGTATGAACGACAGGGGCAATAACGAGCAGTACTTC

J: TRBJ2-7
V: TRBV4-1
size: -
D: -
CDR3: CASSPDYSSGTSYEQYF
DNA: TGCGCCAGCAGCCCTGATTACAGTTCCGGGACCAGCTACGAGCAGTACTTC

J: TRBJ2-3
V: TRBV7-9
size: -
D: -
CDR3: CASSPGNDLTDTQYF
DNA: TGTGCCAGCAGCCCCGGGAATGACCTCACAGATACGCAGTATTTT

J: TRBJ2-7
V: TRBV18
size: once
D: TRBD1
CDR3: CASSPPGQGTYEQYF
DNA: TGTGCCAGCTCACCACCGGGACAGGGGACGTACGAGCAGTACTTC

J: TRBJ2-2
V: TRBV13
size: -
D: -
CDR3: CASSLRGNTGELFF
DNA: TGTGCCAGCAGCTTAAGAGGGAACACCGGGGAGCTGTTTTTT

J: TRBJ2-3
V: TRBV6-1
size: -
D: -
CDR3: CASSEGAFQDTQYF
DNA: TGTGCCAGCAGTGAAGGGGCTTTCCAAGATACGCAGTATTTT

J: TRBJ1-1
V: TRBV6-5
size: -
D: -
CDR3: CASSSTQETEAFF
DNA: TGTGCCAGCAGTTCCACCCAGGAAACTGAAGCTTTCTTT

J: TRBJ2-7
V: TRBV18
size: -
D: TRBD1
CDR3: CASSSRGQDHEQYF
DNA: TGTGCCAGCTCGTCGAGGGGGCAAGATCACGAGCAGTACTTC

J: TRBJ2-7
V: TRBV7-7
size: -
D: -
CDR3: CASSPSVSYEQYF
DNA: TGTGCTAGCAGCCCTTCAGTATCCTACGAGCAGTACTTC